These 20 T cell receptor beta chains originate from one sample sequenced in a study of blood T cell repertoires in COVID-19. Repertoires were generated with immunoSEQ multiplex PCR, while TCRdb's copy carries only in-frame clones and drops some. Of 95,000 to 120,000 clones in the sample, approximately 88% are singletons; the top ten hold 2.4%. Specimen: peripheral blood. The source of these receptors is a human donor in a cohort sampled during active COVID-19.

The genes are TRBV27 and TRBJ2-7; the match to TRBD2 covers 9 bases. Unmatched junction bases numbered 6, after V lost 3 bases and J lost 6 bases. Looked up from germline, CDR1 is MNHEY and CDR2 is SMNVEV (reference sequence). This CDR3 contains 14 residues. The CDR3 protein is CASSFIAGALEQYF. In DNA, the CDR3 is TGTGCCAGCAGTTTTATAGCGGGAGCCCTCGAGCAGTACTTC.

The chain is built from TRBV19 and TRBJ1-2; TRBD1 matches at 8 bases. The junction had 11 bases not matched to a gene; V was cut back by 11 bases and J by 6 bases. In germline, CDR1 is LNHDA, CDR2 SQIVND (reference sequence). This CDR3 has 13 amino acids. The CDR3 is CASTGQGADGYTF. In DNA, the CDR3 is TGTGCCTCGACGGGCCAGGGGGCGGATGGCTACACCTTC.

This clone was seen a few times. This rearrangement joins TRBV7-2 to TRBJ1-1, with 8 bases aligning to TRBD1. This CDR3 contains 15 residues. Germline lookup yields CDR1 SGHTA and CDR2 FQGNSA. V dropped 5 bases and J dropped 4; count of bases not matched to a gene: 9. The CDR3 DNA reads TGTGCCAGCAGCGATAGACAGGGGAGAGGCACTGAAGCTTTCTTT. It is translated as CASSDRQGRGTEAFF. The variable domain in full, with the rest retrieved from reference TRBV7-2 and TRBJ1-1, is GAGVSQSPSNKVTEKGKDVELRCDPISGHTALYWYRQSLGQGLEFLIYFQGNSAPDKSGLPSDRFSAERTGGSVSTLTIQRTQQEDSAVYLCASSDRQGRGTEAFFGQGTRLTVV.

This rearrangement joins TRBV6-5 to TRBJ2-3; TRBD1 agrees at 7 bases. CDR3 size: 15 residues. The J segment lost 1 base and the V segment lost 6 bases, leaving 7 bases of the junction unmatched. Germline loops: CDR1 MNHEY, CDR2 SVGAGI. CDR3 loop: CASRDRDRRTDTQYF. The CDR3 nucleotides read TGTGCCAGCAGGGACCGGGACAGACGCACAGATACGCAGTATTTT.

The chain combines TRBV4-2 with TRBJ2-7; TRBD2 matches 11 bases. Looked up from germline, CDR1 is LGHNA and CDR2 is YNFKEQ. The CDR3 runs to 16 residues. After removal of 0 bases from V and 7 bases from J, the junction contained 8 bases not matched to a gene. In nucleotides, the CDR3 is TGTGCCAGCAGCCAAGATCTACTAGCGGGGGAGTCGGAGCAGTACTTC. It codes for CASSQDLLAGESEQYF.

This clone was found once. The CDR3 sequence: CASSLVGSGRAEDTQYF. CDR3 coding DNA: TGTGCCAGCAGCTTGGTGGGGAGCGGGAGGGCCGAAGATACGCAGTATTTT. The rearrangement joins TRBV5-4 to TRBJ2-3; 10 nucleotides line up with TRBD2. Germline V lookup: CDR1 SGHNT, CDR2 YYREEE (reference sequence). The CDR3 spans 17 residues. V gave up 0 bases and J gave up 5 bases; unmatched junction bases: 9.

The CDR3 loop is CASSGRQGAKLVTEAFF. The CDR3 region has the DNA TGTGCCAGCAGTGGTCGACAGGGGGCTAAACTGGTAACTGAAGCTTTCTTT. The J gene is TRBJ1-1, the V gene TRBV25-1, with 10 nucleotides matching TRBD1. CDR3 length: 17 residues. Losses at the gene ends were 4 bases for V and 5 bases for J; bases not matched to a gene: 13. The germline V gene encodes CDR1 MGHDK and CDR2 SYGVNS.

This chain connects TRBV18 to TRBJ2-2, with TRBD1 matching 7 bases. Germline V gene lookup returns CDR1 KGHSH and CDR2 LQKENI. The CDR3 loop spans 15 amino acids. V lost 0 bases, J lost 7 bases, and 5 bases stayed unmatched. The DNA for the CDR3 is TGTGCCAGCTCACCACCGTTCCGGGACAGCGGGGAGCTGTTTTTT. Its translation is CASSPPFRDSGELFF.

The gene calls are TRBV10-1 and TRBJ1-1, with 8 bases matching TRBD1. J was trimmed by 2 bases and V by 1 base; bases with no gene match: 6. This CDR3 is built from 16 residues. Looked up from germline, CDR1 is WNHNN and CDR2 is SYGVQD (reference sequence). The CDR3 protein is CASSEYRGVGNTEAFF. The CDR3 region has the DNA TGCGCCAGCAGTGAGTACAGGGGGGTCGGCAACACTGAAGCTTTCTTT.

This clone was picked up a small number of times. The V call is TRBV6-5, the J call TRBJ2-1; 10 bases are shared with TRBD2. From germline, CDR1 is MNHEY and CDR2 SVGAGI. This CDR3 region has 16 residues. The trim removed 2 bases at V and 8 bases at J, leaving 9 bases unmatched. The CDR3 DNA sequence: TGTGCCAGCAGTTACGCCCGGCTAGCGGGAGAGGATGAGCAGTTCTTC. Its translation: CASSYARLAGEDEQFF.

This chain joins TRBV3-1 (or the pseudogene TRBV3-2) and TRBJ2-7; TRBD2 is a possible D gene (5 bases). The CDR3 totals 14 residues. Trimming removed 1 base from V and 4 bases from J, with 11 bases in between. Germline V lookup: CDR1 LGHDT, CDR2 YNNKEL (reference sequence). The CDR3 loop is CASSQGLARYEQYF. The CDR3 DNA reads TGTGCCAGCAGCCAAGGGCTAGCAAGGTACGAGCAGTACTTC.

The V and J genes are TRBV2 and TRBJ2-3; TRBD2 aligns across 7 bases. The germline CDR1 and CDR2 sequences are SNHLY and FYNNEI. The CDR3 is made up of 15 amino acids. The V gene end was trimmed by 6 bases and the J gene end by 3 bases; junction bases not matched to a gene: 9. CDR3 sequence reads: CASSNRDYLTDTQYF. In DNA, the CDR3 is TGTGCCAGCAGCAACCGGGACTACTTAACAGATACGCAGTATTTT. The variable domain in full, completed from reference TRBV2 and TRBJ2-3, reads EPEVTQTPSHQVTQMGQEVILRCVPISNHLYFYWYRQILGQKVEFLVSFYNNEISEKSEIFDDQFSVERPDGSNFTLKIRSTKLEDSAMYFCASSNRDYLTDTQYFGPGTRLTVL.

This chain links TRBV18 with TRBJ2-1, with 7 bases matching TRBD1. Trimming removed 6 bases from V and 5 bases from J; junction bases left unmatched: 4. Germline V gives CDR1 KGHSH, CDR2 LQKENI. CDR3 length: 13 amino acids. The CDR3 nucleotides are TGTGCCAGCTCGGACAGGAGGAACAATGAGCAGTTCTTC. Translation: CASSDRRNNEQFF.

In this sample, this clone turned up once. One end of the junction varies from germline; a read error may be responsible. The chain combines TRBV7-7 with TRBJ2-7; TRBD2 matches at 7 bases. Germline V CDR1 and CDR2: SSHAT, FNYEAQ (reference sequence). The CDR3 covers 15 residues. The CDR3 spells CASSLASGDSYEQYF. As DNA, the CDR3 is TGTGCTAGCAGCTTAGCAAGCGGGGACTCCTACGAGCAGTACTTC.

V gene TRBV28 combines with J gene TRBJ2-3, with 8 bases that match TRBD2. CDR3 length: 14 amino acids. The ends lost 8 bases at V and 0 bases at J; junction bases unmatched: 4. Germline V gene data show CDR1 as MDHEN and CDR2 as SYDVKM. The CDR3 spells CASDRGGSTDTQYF. The CDR3 DNA reads as TGTGCCAGCGATCGGGGGGGTAGCACAGATACGCAGTATTTT.

This chain joins TRBV27 and TRBJ2-1; possible D gene TRBD2, 6 bases. V was clipped by 4 bases and J by 10 bases, with 17 bases between them. Germline lookup yields CDR1 MNHEY and CDR2 SMNVEV (reference sequence). CDR3 length: 14 residues. In nucleotides, the CDR3 is TGTGCCAGCAGTTCCTCGGGACTTGCTCGAGAGCAGTTCTTC. Its protein is CASSSSGLAREQFF.

V and J are TRBV10-1 and TRBJ2-5; tentatively, D is TRBD1 (8 bases). Germline assignment: CDR1 WNHNN and CDR2 SYGVQD (reference sequence). CDR3 length: 15 residues. The germline V and J ends were trimmed by 2 bases and 5 bases, with 15 bases remaining between them. The CDR3 sequence is CASSEEQGGKETQYF. The CDR3 DNA reads TGCGCCAGCAGTGAGGAACAGGGGGGGAAGGAGACCCAGTACTTC.

V is TRBV27 and J is TRBJ1-4; TRBD1 matches 7 bases. The J segment lost 4 bases and the V segment lost 3 bases, leaving 2 bases of the junction unmatched. CDR3 size: 14 residues. The V gene's germline CDR1 is MNHEY and CDR2 SMNVEV (reference sequence). CDR3 bases: TGTGCCAGCAGTTTCGGGGACAGTAATGAAAAACTGTTTTTT. Amino acids: CASSFGDSNEKLFF.

Regarding this clone: Mismatch with germline at one junction end may stem from a read error. The chain joins TRBV7-7 to TRBJ2-5, with 10 bases that match TRBD2. There are 15 residues in the CDR3. Germline V gene sequence: CDR1 SSHAT, CDR2 FNYEAQ (reference sequence). The CDR3 DNA sequence: TGTGCTAGCAGCCTCGGGACTAGCGCTAAAGAGACCCAGTACTTC. This translates into CASSLGTSAKETQYF.

The chain employs TRBV5-5 and TRBJ2-7; a possible D gene is TRBD1 (6 bases). The CDR3 is 13 amino acids. V gave up 4 bases and J gave up 2 bases, with 10 bases separating them. Looked up from germline, CDR1 is SGHKS and CDR2 is YYEKEE (reference sequence). CDR3 sequence reads: CASSSPGAYEQYF. Here the CDR3 DNA reads TGTGCCAGCAGCAGTCCAGGGGCCTACGAGCAGTACTTC.